One T cell receptor (beta chain) is described in this entry. The data stem from a study of blood T cell repertoires in COVID-19. The assay was immunoSEQ multiplex PCR, and TCRdb's table has in-frame clones only and misses some. Among about 230,000 clones listed, around four fifths were seen once. This CDR3 region has 14 residues. Per the germline V gene, CDR1 is SQVTM and CDR2 is ANQGSEA. With V trimmed by 5 bases and J by 2 bases, 8 bases remained unmatched. Sample: peripheral blood. The chain combines TRBV29-1 with TRBJ1-1, with 7 bases fitting TRBD1. The receptor was derived from a man between 40 and 49 years old with acute or convalescent COVID-19. The CDR3 DNA sequence: TGCAGCGTTCCGAGGGGACAGCGAAACACTGAAGCTTTCTTT. This encodes CSVPRGQRNTEAFF. The full variable domain, completed using reference TRBV29-1 and TRBJ1-1, is SAVISQKPSRDICQRGTSLTIQCQVDSQVTMMFWYRQQPGQSLTLIATANQGSEATYESGFVIDKFPISRPNLTFSTLTVSNMSPEDSSIYLCSVPRGQRNTEAFFGQGTRLTVV.